What follows is one T cell receptor beta chain and its context. This sample was taken from a study of B cell selection in AIRE deficiency. V was trimmed by 8 bases and J by 3 bases, leaving 17 bases between them. Looked up from germline, CDR1 is MNHEY and CDR2 is SVGAGI. The CDR3 sequence is 14 residues long. Sorted regulatory T cells were CD4-positive, CD25-high and CD127-low or negative. Profiling relied on immunoSEQ multiplex PCR, and the TCRdb table lists in-frame clones only, not all of them. The sample holds 18,000 or so clones, 93% seen once. Sequencing was carried out using CD4+CD25+ Tregs sorted from PBMCs. The TCR sequence derives from a human donor in good health. The chain carries TRBV6-5 and TRBJ2-7, with TRBD2 as a possible D gene (5 bases). CDR3 residues: CASHATGKNYEQYF. The CDR3 DNA is TGTGCCAGCCACGCTACGGGGAAAAACTACGAGCAGTACTTC.